The source of this T cell receptor (beta chain) is a study of blood T cells in healthy people across ages. Deletions cut 3 bases from V and 0 bases from J, with 13 bases between. The CDR3 sequence is 16 residues long. Germline values: CDR1 MDHEN, CDR2 SYDVKM. The authors ran a second PCR of about 6 to 11 cycles using a sample-barcoded 5' primer and a J-beta primer mix. From the 5' RACE reads, TCRdb called clonotypes with MiXCR, one entry per CDR3 protein. The data contain hundreds of thousands of distinct CDR3 sequences, 20% to 25% of them singletons. This sample also appeared in a second study, on T cells of mothers and their children. As reported in that work: Detection yielded no persistent microchimeric T cell clones.

The chain links TRBV28 to TRBJ2-3; TRBD2 might be the D (5 bases). This TCR derives from a boy under 18 in good health. Sequencing used blood. The DNA for the CDR3 is TGTGCCAGCAGTTTCAGAGGGTTCACTAGCACAGATACGCAGTATTTT. Protein: CASSFRGFTSTDTQYF.